This T cell receptor (beta chain) was identified during a study of cytomegalovirus exposure and HLA in healthy donors. Overall study context: The use of the same platform for the roughly 130 validation repertoires and the approximately 690 first-cohort repertoires was reported by a later analysis.

Profiled with immunoSEQ multiplex PCR; TCRdb holds only in-frame clones, not every one. The sample consists of around 350,000 clones, roughly 88% of them appearing once. Details on this clone: Its antigen is currently unknown.

Study-level results: Rare TCR sequences predominated, though certain public TCRs were found in many donors. According to the study, roughly 160 TCR beta chains were cytomegalovirus-associated.

This TCR derives from a young woman in good health and CMV-seronegative. Input material: PBMCs.

The CDR3 loop reads CASSTTSGSSYNEQFF. In DNA, the CDR3 is TGTGCCAGCAGTACAACTAGCGGGAGTTCCTACAATGAGCAGTTCTTC. The J gene is TRBJ2-1, the V gene TRBV6-4, with 11 bases matching TRBD2. The CDR3 loop spans 16 amino acids. CDR1 is MRHNA and CDR2 is SNTAGT in the germline V gene. V lost 5 bases, J lost 1 base, and 4 bases stayed unmatched.